By its share, the clone carrying this T cell receptor (beta chain) is medium-sized. This entry is derived from a study of technical replicates of blood from several donors. Only in-frame clones appear in the TCRdb table, and some are missing; sequencing was by immunoSEQ multiplex PCR. The profile shows around 63,000 clones, roughly 92% of them singletons. The receptor was derived from a human donor in good health. Some clones in this sample may be carry-over from other donors' samples. Sequencing was done on a sample of PBMCs.

Written as DNA, the CDR3 is TGTGCCAGCAGTTGCCCGGGACAGAGCAATCAGCCCCAGCATTTT. Encoded protein: CASSCPGQSNQPQHF. This chain connects TRBV27 to TRBJ1-5; 7 bases line up with TRBD1. This CDR3 is 15 amino acids long. The V gene's germline CDR1 is MNHEY and CDR2 SMNVEV (reference sequence). V gave up 4 bases and J gave up 1 base; unmatched junction bases: 4.